A single sample gave rise to the 14 T cell receptor beta chains below, sequenced in a study of cytomegalovirus exposure and HLA in healthy donors. Primers for the PCR totalled 60 Vbeta and 13 Jbeta. Profiling relied on immunoSEQ multiplex PCR, and the TCRdb table lists in-frame clones only, not all of them. The data hold around 190,000 clones, with around 78% observed a single time. The specimen was PBMCs. The receptors originated from a young man in good health and CMV-seronegative.

The chain combines TRBV7-9 with TRBJ2-1; TRBD1 is a possible D gene (6 bases). The length of the CDR3 is 15 residues. V dropped 5 bases and J dropped 7 bases, with 18 bases sitting between them. Per the germline V gene, CDR1 is SEHNR and CDR2 is FQNEAQ (reference sequence). As DNA, the CDR3 is TGTGCCAGCAGCCCCTGGGGGCAGGGAATAAATGAGCAGTTCTTC. This encodes CASSPWGQGINEQFF.

This clone was counted a few times. The same CDR3 is also encoded by other DNA sequences in this sample. For the CDR3, the DNA is TGCGCCAGCAGCTTGGCCGGGAGCTCCTACGAGCAGTACTTC. This gives the protein CASSLAGSSYEQYF. The chain uses TRBV5-1 and TRBJ2-7; possible D gene TRBD2, 6 bases. CDR1 is SGHRS and CDR2 is YFSETQ in the germline V gene. There are 14 residues in the CDR3. The V end lost 0 bases, the J end lost 0 bases, and 7 bases lay between the germline ends.

V is TRBV19 and J is TRBJ2-7; D perhaps matches TRBD2 (6 bases). Germline V gene sequence: CDR1 LNHDA, CDR2 SQIVND (reference sequence). There are 15 residues in the CDR3. Trimming pared 3 bases from V and 1 base from J, leaving 13 bases between. The CDR3 protein is CASSIGGTGSYEQYF. In DNA form, the CDR3 reads TGTGCCAGTAGTATTGGAGGGACCGGATCCTACGAGCAGTACTTC.

The chain is built from TRBV16 and TRBJ1-1; D is undetermined. The germline V and J ends were trimmed by 3 bases and 8 bases, with 10 bases remaining between them. CDR1 KGHSY and CDR2 FQNENV come from the germline V gene. The CDR3 runs 12 residues. The CDR3 sequence: CASSQSGREAFF. CDR3 sequence (DNA): TGTGCCAGCAGCCAGTCAGGAAGGGAAGCTTTCTTT.

The chain is built from TRBV7-3 and TRBJ2-1; D is unclear. Germline CDR1 and CDR2: SGHTA and FQGTGA. The CDR3 consists of 13 residues. With 5 bases removed from V and 3 bases from J, the gap between germline ends came to 8 bases. The CDR3 nucleotides are TGTGCCAGCAGCCCCTCCCTCTACAATGAGCAGTTCTTC. This codes for CASSPSLYNEQFF.

The V gene is TRBV10-3, the J gene TRBJ1-1, with TRBD1 as a possible D gene (6 bases). The ends were cut back, 4 bases at V and 4 bases at J, with 10 bases in the middle. The CDR3 runs to 13 residues. The germline gives CDR1 ENHRY, CDR2 SYGVKD. CDR3 bases: TGTGCCATCAGTGGTACAGGGTCCACTGAAGCTTTCTTT. It is translated as CAISGTGSTEAFF.

This clone was recorded once. CDR3 DNA sequence: TGTGCCAGCTTCTGGGGAGGAGGCGGCTACACCTTC. Translating gives CASFWGGGGYTF. The chain recombines TRBV2 with TRBJ1-2; D not resolved. CDR1 and CDR2 from the germline V gene are SNHLY and FYNNEI. V was pared by 8 bases and J by 8 bases, with 15 bases between. The CDR3 sequence is 12 residues long.

This chain uses TRBV4-2 with TRBJ2-5, with TRBD2 as a possible D gene (6 bases). Germline V gene data show CDR1 as LGHNA and CDR2 as YNFKEQ. The CDR3 loop spans 13 amino acids. V was pared by 8 bases and J by 5 bases, with 15 bases between. In DNA form, the CDR3 reads TGTGCCAGCCGCAATACTAGCTGGGAGACCCAGTACTTC. Protein sequence: CASRNTSWETQYF.

The V call is TRBV29-1, the J call TRBJ1-2; 7 nucleotides match TRBD1. The CDR3 runs to 12 residues. The germline V gene encodes CDR1 SQVTM and CDR2 ANQGSEA. The ends lost 5 bases at V and 4 bases at J; junction bases unmatched: 4. CDR3 residues: CSVRTGLYGYTF. DNA for the CDR3: TGCAGCGTTAGGACAGGCCTCTATGGCTACACCTTC.

This sequence joins TRBV11-2 and TRBJ2-7; TRBD1 agrees at 7 bases. V was pared by 6 bases and J by 4 bases, with 6 bases of the junction left unmatched. Per germline, CDR1 SGHAT and CDR2 FQNNGV. This CDR3 region has 13 residues. The chain's CDR3 is CASRNTGVYEQYF. The DNA of the CDR3 is TGTGCCAGCAGAAACACAGGGGTGTACGAGCAGTACTTC.

This clone was seen a handful of times. The V and J genes are TRBV21-1 and TRBJ2-6; the table's D call, TRBD1, has no DNA check behind it. TRBV21-1 is designated a pseudogene. The CDR3 totals 17 residues. The CDR3 coding sequence is TGTGCCAGCAAATACCCGGGACAGCTCTCTGGGGCCAACGTCCTGACTTTC. It encodes CASKYPGQLSGANVLTF.

V and J are TRBV5-1 and TRBJ2-3; the D gene is possibly TRBD2 (6 bases). V dropped 9 bases and J dropped 0 bases, with 17 bases sitting between them. This CDR3 has 15 amino acids. Germline CDR1 SGHRS, CDR2 YFSETQ. Written as DNA, the CDR3 is TGCGCCACCAACCCGGATGGAGGGAGCACAGATACGCAGTATTTT. It codes for CATNPDGGSTDTQYF.

The chain carries TRBV5-1 and TRBJ1-3; unclear D gene. Trimming stripped 0 bases from V and 4 bases from J, with 8 bases between. Germline V CDR1 and CDR2: SGHRS, YFSETQ. This CDR3 spans 14 amino acids. CDR3 coding DNA: TGCGCCAGCAGCTTGGCGGGGATCGGAAACACCATATATTTT. Its protein is CASSLAGIGNTIYF.

The V and J genes are TRBV27 and TRBJ1-6; the D gene is possibly TRBD1 (5 bases). V was pared by 5 bases and J by 4 bases, with 12 bases between. Germline V CDR1 and CDR2: MNHEY, SMNVEV (reference sequence). CDR3 length equals 15 residues. For the CDR3, the DNA is TGTGCCAGCAGTCCCTCCGACAGATATAATTCACCCCTCCACTTT. It specifies CASSPSDRYNSPLHF.